Listed here are 7 T cell receptor beta chains from one sample, sequenced in a study of T cells in Graves' hyperthyroidism and ophthalmopathy. Template material for amplifying TCR beta CDR3 regions consisted of RNA transcripts. TCR CDR3 underwent first-round RT-PCR with the HTBI primer set. TCRdb re-called the multiplex PCR reads through MiXCR, storing one row per CDR3 protein. The data contain about 590,000 distinct CDR3 sequences, 15% to 19% of them singletons. The sample comprised blood. All receptors come from a woman in her thirties with Graves' hyperthyroidism.

The chain couples TRBV28 to TRBJ2-7, with a tentative D call TRBD1 (6 bases). Germline CDR1 reads MDHEN; CDR2 reads SYDVKM. Trimming left V 5 bases short and J 0 bases short, with 14 bases between. The CDR3 has 15 amino acids. The CDR3 region is CASSPGQPYSYEQYF. The CDR3 DNA reads TGTGCCAGCAGTCCTGGACAGCCGTACTCCTACGAGCAGTACTTC.

This clonotype was seen at least ten times. J is TRBJ2-1 and V is TRBV3-1; 10 bases are shared with TRBD2. The germline gives CDR1 LGHDT, CDR2 YNNKEL (reference sequence). The ends lost 3 bases at V and 10 bases at J; junction bases unmatched: 6. This CDR3 is 14 amino acids long. CDR3 region: CASSQDIAGGEQFF. CDR3 bases: TGTGCCAGCAGCCAGGACATAGCGGGAGGAGAGCAGTTCTTC.

This clonotype was recorded at least ten times. The chain employs TRBV28 and TRBJ2-5; 8 positions match TRBD1. V shed 5 bases, J shed 4 bases, and the junction held 12 bases outside the gene matches. Per the germline V gene, CDR1 is MDHEN and CDR2 is SYDVKM. The CDR3 is 16 residues long. For the CDR3, the DNA is TGTGCCAGCAGTCCCCCCCACCGACAGGGGCGAGAGACCCAGTACTTC. Amino acids: CASSPPHRQGRETQYF.

The chain combines TRBV29-1 with TRBJ1-2; unclear D gene. The germline V and J ends were trimmed by 3 bases and 8 bases, with 16 bases remaining between them. The CDR3 extends over 13 amino acids. The germline gives CDR1 SQVTM, CDR2 ANQGSEA. The CDR3, as DNA: TGCAGCGTTGAGGAAGGTCCCACTCGCGGCTACACCTTC. Translated: CSVEEGPTRGYTF.

Worth noting for this clonotype: A much more abundant neighbour one base away suggests this may be a read error. The rearrangement uses TRBV6-1 and TRBJ2-1; no definite D call. Per the germline V gene, CDR1 is MNHNS and CDR2 is SASEGT. V was pared by 4 bases and J by 4 bases, with 8 bases between. This CDR3 region has 13 residues. This CDR3 reads CASSGPAYNEQFF. In nucleotides, the CDR3 is TGTGCCAGCAGTGGCCCGGCTTACAATGAGCAGTTCTTC.

The rearrangement links TRBV7-2 to TRBJ1-2; D may be TRBD1 (6 bases). V gave up 2 bases and J gave up 6 bases, with 16 bases separating them. This CDR3 comprises 15 residues. Germline lookup yields CDR1 SGHTA and CDR2 FQGNSA. DNA for the CDR3: TGTACCAGCAGCTTACGGGGGCTCGTAGAAAATGGCTACACCTTC. Translating gives CTSSLRGLVENGYTF.

The genes are TRBV11-2 and TRBJ2-1; D remains ambiguous. Between the trimmed V and J ends, which lost 9 bases and 13 bases, there was a span of 22 bases. Germline values: CDR1 SGHAT, CDR2 FQNNGV. CDR3 length: 13 residues. The CDR3 region is CASSPPVSGDQFF. CDR3 nucleotide sequence: TGTGCCAGTAGCCCTCCAGTCTCCGGCGACCAGTTCTTC.